The 23 T cell receptor beta chains below were found in one sample sequenced in a study of T cell changes during pregnancy in multiple sclerosis. TCRdb's copy holds only in-frame clones and misses some; the assay was immunoSEQ multiplex PCR. The data contain 45,000 to 60,000 clones, nearly 95% of them seen just once; the ten biggest clones take up 0.61%. Sequenced material: CD4+ T cells from peripheral blood mononuclear cells, taken after pregnancy. These TCRs come from a female donor in good health, enrolled as a control in a pregnancy study.

The chain recombines TRBV19 with TRBJ2-7; D remains ambiguous. Germline CDR1 is LNHDA and CDR2 is SQIVND (reference sequence). The V and J ends lost 3 bases and 4 bases respectively, with 7 bases between them. The CDR3 is 12 residues long. The CDR3 region is CASSISRYEQYF. The CDR3 DNA follows: TGTGCCAGTAGTATTTCTCGGTACGAGCAGTACTTC.

The rearrangement uses TRBV5-1 and TRBJ2-3, with 12 nucleotides matching TRBD2. Trimming removed 4 bases from V and 0 bases from J; junction bases left unmatched: 9. CDR3 length: 18 residues. The V gene's germline CDR1 is SGHRS and CDR2 YFSETQ. The CDR3 DNA is TGCGCCAGCAGCCCGCTAGCGGGGGGGGTTTCTAGCACAGATACGCAGTATTTT. It is translated as CASSPLAGGVSSTDTQYF. The complete variable domain, with remaining parts taken from reference TRBV5-1 and TRBJ2-3, reads KAGVTQTPRYLIKTRGQQVTLSCSPISGHRSVSWYQQTPGQGLQFLFEYFSETQRNKGNFPGRFSGRQFSNSRSEMNVSTLELGDSALYLCASSPLAGGVSSTDTQYFGPGTRLTVL.

The chain couples TRBV19 to TRBJ2-1; D is undetermined. CDR3 length equals 15 residues. Germline-derived CDR1 and CDR2 are LNHDA and SQIVND (reference sequence). The V gene lost 7 bases and the J gene lost 0 bases, with 13 bases spanning the gap. CDR3 DNA sequence: TGTGCCAGTATCCCCGACCGGAGCTCCTACAATGAGCAGTTCTTC. Protein sequence: CASIPDRSSYNEQFF.

This clone was recorded once. The chain is built from TRBV2 and TRBJ1-2, with 9 bases fitting TRBD1. This CDR3 spans 14 amino acids. The V gene end was trimmed by 6 bases and the J gene end by 4 bases; junction bases not matched to a gene: 6. The V gene's germline CDR1 is SNHLY and CDR2 FYNNEI. CDR3 coding DNA: TGTGCCAGCAGGGGGGACAGGGAAGTCTATGGCTACACCTTC. Residues: CASRGDREVYGYTF.

The rearrangement joins TRBV4-2 to TRBJ1-3; D is possibly TRBD1 (6 bases). CDR1 LGHNA and CDR2 YNFKEQ come from the germline V gene. The V end was cut by 0 bases, the J end by 4 bases, with 10 bases between. This CDR3 is built from 15 residues. The CDR3 coding sequence is TGTGCCAGCAGCCAAGATACAGGGACCGGAAACACCATATATTTT. This translates into CASSQDTGTGNTIYF.

The V and J genes are TRBV28 and TRBJ1-2; a weak D match, TRBD1 (6 bases). The CDR3 length is 12 residues. CDR1 MDHEN and CDR2 SYDVKM come from the germline V gene. V dropped 3 bases and J dropped 5 bases, with 7 bases sitting between them. The CDR3 DNA follows: TGTGCCAGCAGTTTTAGGGGGTATGGCTACACCTTC. It encodes CASSFRGYGYTF.

The rearrangement joins TRBV6-4 to TRBJ2-1; D is ambiguous. CDR3 size: 16 residues. The V gene lost 2 bases and the J gene lost 0 bases, with 11 bases spanning the gap. The V gene's germline CDR1 is MRHNA and CDR2 SNTAGT. This CDR3 is CASSDRRTSSYNEQFF. CDR3 nucleotide sequence: TGTGCCAGCAGTGACCGTCGAACAAGCTCCTACAATGAGCAGTTCTTC.

The rearrangement uses TRBV28 and TRBJ2-1; 12 positions agree with TRBD2. CDR1 and CDR2 (germline): MDHEN, SYDVKM. J lost 5 bases, V lost 6 bases, and 8 bases had no gene match. This CDR3 contains 16 residues. The CDR3 DNA follows: TGTGCCAGCAGGGGTGAGACTAGCGGGAGCAACAATGAGCAGTTCTTC. Translating gives CASRGETSGSNNEQFF.

The chain joins TRBV28 to TRBJ2-6; D not certain. V was pared by 2 bases and J by 0 bases, with 11 bases between. The germline V gene encodes CDR1 MDHEN and CDR2 SYDVKM. This CDR3 is 17 amino acids long. The CDR3 DNA reads as TGTGCCAGCAGTTTACCAGGTCGAAGCTCTGGGGCCAACGTCCTGACTTTC. Translation: CASSLPGRSSGANVLTF.

The rearrangement uses TRBV5-1 and TRBJ2-3; D is possibly TRBD2 (7 bases). V shed 5 bases and J shed 4 bases, with 14 bases lying between them. The germline V gene encodes CDR1 SGHRS and CDR2 YFSETQ. The CDR3 has 14 residues. The CDR3 region has the DNA TGCGCCAGCAGATCGGGGGGCAGGGCAGATACGCAGTATTTT. Its protein product is CASRSGGRADTQYF.

CDR3 loop: CASSSDSGSTDTQYF. The CDR3 DNA sequence: TGCGCCAGCAGCTCCGATAGCGGATCCACAGATACGCAGTATTTT. V and J are TRBV5-1 and TRBJ2-3; D may be TRBD2 (6 bases). Germline V gene data show CDR1 as SGHRS and CDR2 as YFSETQ. Trimming removed 3 bases at V and 2 bases at J, with 13 bases between. CDR3 length: 15 amino acids. The full variable domain, with the rest looked up from reference TRBV5-1 and TRBJ2-3, is KAGVTQTPRYLIKTRGQQVTLSCSPISGHRSVSWYQQTPGQGLQFLFEYFSETQRNKGNFPGRFSGRQFSNSRSEMNVSTLELGDSALYLCASSSDSGSTDTQYFGPGTRLTVL.

The V and J genes are TRBV28 and TRBJ2-7; 7 bases map to TRBD1. This CDR3 is built from 12 residues. The junction had 7 bases not matched to a gene; V was cut back by 5 bases and J by 9 bases. Germline V CDR1 and CDR2: MDHEN, SYDVKM. The CDR3 sequence is CASSDRQGRQYF. CDR3 nucleotides: TGTGCCAGCAGTGACAGACAGGGCCGGCAGTACTTC. The variable domain in full, with the rest retrieved from reference TRBV28 and TRBJ2-7, is DVKVTQSSRYLVKRTGEKVFLECVQDMDHENMFWYRQDPGLGLRLIYFSYDVKMKEKGDIPEGYSVSREKKERFSLILESASTNQTSMYLCASSDRQGRQYFGPGTRLTVT.

The rearrangement joins TRBV6-4 to TRBJ2-7; TRBD1 matches at 8 bases. The CDR3 totals 18 residues. Germline loops: CDR1 MRHNA, CDR2 SNTAGT. After removal of 4 bases from V and 4 bases from J, the junction contained 18 bases not matched to a gene. This CDR3 is CASSAQDRVTLPGYEQYF. DNA for the CDR3: TGTGCCAGCAGTGCTCAGGACAGGGTTACACTTCCTGGGTACGAGCAGTACTTC.

V gene TRBV12-5 combines with J gene TRBJ1-1, with 9 bases that match TRBD1. The CDR3 extends over 17 amino acids. Germline V gene lookup returns CDR1 LGHNT and CDR2 FRNRAP. J was trimmed by 4 bases and V by 3 bases; bases with no gene match: 12. The CDR3, as DNA: TGTGCTAGTGGTTTAGACCCTTGGGGACAGGGTAGCACTGAAGCTTTCTTT. As protein: CASGLDPWGQGSTEAFF.

The rearrangement links TRBV5-1 to TRBJ1-2; perhaps TRBD1 as D (6 bases). V lost 0 bases and J 6 bases, leaving 15 bases between the germline ends. This CDR3 is built from 15 residues. In germline, CDR1 is SGHRS, CDR2 YFSETQ. The CDR3 reads CASSLVSWEGDGYTF. The CDR3, as DNA: TGCGCCAGCAGCTTGGTCTCGTGGGAGGGGGATGGCTACACCTTC. Variable domain in full (rest from reference TRBV5-1 and TRBJ1-2): KAGVTQTPRYLIKTRGQQVTLSCSPISGHRSVSWYQQTPGQGLQFLFEYFSETQRNKGNFPGRFSGRQFSNSRSEMNVSTLELGDSALYLCASSLVSWEGDGYTFGSGTRLTVV.

Concerning this clone itself: The junction departs from germline at one end; a sequencing error may be responsible. V is TRBV10-1 and J is TRBJ1-2; TRBD1 matches 11 bases. The CDR3 runs to 14 residues. The germline V gene has CDR1 WNHNN and CDR2 SYGVQD (reference sequence). CDR3 DNA: TGCGCCAGCAGTGACCCCGGGACAGGGGGTGTCTCCTACTTC. Amino acid sequence: CASSDPGTGGVSYF.

This rearrangement joins TRBV28 to TRBJ2-3, with TRBD2 identical over 13 bases. V was clipped by 7 bases and J by 2 bases; unmatched bases: 9. The CDR3 length is 17 residues. CDR1 is MDHEN, CDR2 SYDVKM, per germline. CDR3 sequence reads: CASNPAGTSGITDTQYF. The CDR3 DNA reads TGTGCCAGCAATCCTGCCGGGACTAGCGGGATCACAGATACGCAGTATTTT. Full variable domain (remainder filled in from reference TRBV28 and TRBJ2-3): DVKVTQSSRYLVKRTGEKVFLECVQDMDHENMFWYRQDPGLGLRLIYFSYDVKMKEKGDIPEGYSVSREKKERFSLILESASTNQTSMYLCASNPAGTSGITDTQYFGPGTRLTVL.

This CDR3 reads CASSARTSPGRVNEQFF. The CDR3 DNA sequence: TGTGCCAGCAGTGCCCGGACTAGCCCGGGTCGGGTGAATGAGCAGTTCTTC. V and J are TRBV2 and TRBJ2-1, with 8 bases fitting TRBD2. CDR3 length equals 17 residues. The J segment lost 7 bases and the V segment lost 4 bases, leaving 15 bases of the junction unmatched. CDR1 is SNHLY and CDR2 is FYNNEI in the germline V gene.

The V call is TRBV4-2, the J call TRBJ1-2; D remains ambiguous. Trimming removed 0 bases from V and 4 bases from J, with 6 bases in between. CDR3 length: 13 residues. In germline, CDR1 is LGHNA, CDR2 YNFKEQ. CDR3 amino acids: CASSQDRSYGYTF. In DNA form, the CDR3 reads TGTGCCAGCAGCCAAGACAGGTCCTATGGCTACACCTTC.

The rearrangement links TRBV5-4 to TRBJ2-5; D is uncertain. Germline assignment: CDR1 SGHNT and CDR2 YYREEE (reference sequence). V was cut by 5 bases and J by 0 bases, with 11 bases left in between. This CDR3 is built from 14 residues. CDR3 nucleotide sequence: TGTGCCAGCAGGCACGAACGGTACCAAGAGACCCAGTACTTC. It codes for CASRHERYQETQYF.

The chain is built from TRBV5-1 and TRBJ2-7; D is perhaps TRBD1 (6 bases). The length of the CDR3 is 14 residues. Trimming took off 0 bases at V and 6 bases at J, with 13 bases between the two ends. From germline, CDR1 is SGHRS and CDR2 YFSETQ. CDR3 region: CASSLVAGEGEQYF. In DNA, the CDR3 is TGCGCCAGCAGCTTGGTAGCAGGGGAAGGCGAGCAGTACTTC.

The genes are TRBV18 and TRBJ1-1, with 8 bases that match TRBD1. This CDR3 has 15 amino acids. The V gene end was trimmed by 2 bases and the J gene end by 7 bases; junction bases not matched to a gene: 9. The germline CDR1 and CDR2 sequences are KGHSH and LQKENI. CDR3 protein: CASSPSQGATYEAFF. CDR3 nucleotides: TGTGCCAGCTCACCATCTCAGGGGGCCACATATGAAGCTTTCTTT. The entire variable domain, with the rest obtained from reference TRBV18 and TRBJ1-1, is as follows: NAGVMQNPRHLVRRRGQEARLRCSPMKGHSHVYWYRQLPEEGLKFMVYLQKENIIDESGMPKERFSAEFPKEGPSILRIQQVVRGDSAAYFCASSPSQGATYEAFFGQGTRLTVV.

The chain links TRBV5-5 to TRBJ2-1; 11 nucleotides match TRBD2. Germline values: CDR1 SGHKS, CDR2 YYEKEE (reference sequence). This CDR3 has 15 residues. With 0 bases clipped from V and 8 bases from J, the junction kept 4 bases outside the gene matches. CDR3 sequence (DNA): TGTGCCAGCAGCTTGGAGGGACTAGCGGTGGATGAGCAGTTCTTC. Its translation is CASSLEGLAVDEQFF.